This TCR beta chain stems from a study of cytomegalovirus exposure and HLA in healthy donors. CDR3 length: 18 residues. Trimming took off 0 bases at V and 3 bases at J, with 18 bases between the two ends. Germline V CDR1 and CDR2: SGHTS, YDEGEE. Researchers ran the PCR with 60 Vbeta and 13 Jbeta primers. Using immunoSEQ multiplex PCR, the repertoire was profiled, and TCRdb retains in-frame clones only, with some absent. The sample lists fewer than 200,000 clones; roughly 85% were seen once. This clone was observed a handful of times. Sequencing was done on a sample of PBMCs. The J gene is TRBJ2-2, the V gene TRBV5-8; possible D gene TRBD2, 6 bases. The receptor's source is a male donor in good health and CMV-seronegative. In DNA form, the CDR3 reads TGTGCCAGCAGCTTGGAGGGGTTACGCTGGGGGGACACCGGGGAGCTGTTTTTT. As protein: CASSLEGLRWGDTGELFF.